This T cell receptor (beta chain) was found in a study of early T cells in non-severe SARS-CoV-2 infection. Study-level information: Chains from this unsorted whole-blood bulk RNA could not be paired.

Study-wide findings and caveats: Anti-spike CD8 responses were favored by VDJdb matching, which missed private and CD4 specificities.

CDR1 and CDR2 from the germline V gene are SGDLS and YYNGEE. V was clipped by 4 bases and J by 6 bases, with 16 bases between them. The CDR3 is 14 amino acids. A note on this clonotype: What it recognizes is unknown.

The protocol attached unique molecular identifiers to individual cDNA molecules. TCRdb reprocessed the 5' RACE reads with MiXCR, giving one entry per CDR3 protein. There are approximately 110,000 distinct CDR3 sequences in the sample; around 14% occur only once, and around a fifth lies in the top ten. This chain links TRBV9 with TRBJ1-2; D is perhaps TRBD1 (6 bases). The receptor was isolated from an adult who was a healthcare worker with PCR-confirmed SARS-CoV-2 infection or an uninfected control (not recorded which). Sequencing was performed on whole blood. The DNA for the CDR3 is TGTGCCAGCAGCTCCAGGGGAATGGAGAATGGCTACACCTTC. Protein sequence: CASSSRGMENGYTF.